This entry lists 12 T cell receptor beta chains sequenced from one sample in a study of shared clonotypes between healthy human individuals. Assay: immunoSEQ multiplex PCR; the TCRdb copy retains only in-frame clones and omits some. The sample has fewer than 1.4 million clones, around 78% seen once; the top ten hold roughly 0.61%. The material sequenced was memory CD4+ T cells from PBMCs. Stated subset: CD45RA-negative fraction. The receptors shown here come from a man aged 18-30 years in good health. Some clones in this sample may be carry-over from other donors' samples.

This chain connects TRBV5-1 to TRBJ2-7, with D hard to call. CDR1 and CDR2 from the germline V gene are SGHRS and YFSETQ. V was clipped by 0 bases and J by 0 bases, with 19 bases between them. This CDR3 spans 18 amino acids. Here the CDR3 reads CASSLVAGGSPRSYEQYF. CDR3 in DNA: TGCGCCAGCAGCTTGGTCGCAGGCGGCTCCCCGCGCTCCTACGAGCAGTACTTC.

There are a few counts of this clone. This chain uses TRBV28 with TRBJ1-2; 8 bases map to TRBD1. Germline CDR1 and CDR2: MDHEN and SYDVKM. Trimming removed 6 bases from V and 5 bases from J; junction bases left unmatched: 14. The CDR3 loop spans 16 amino acids. CDR3 region: CASSSNRGRGYYGYTF. The CDR3, as DNA: TGTGCCAGCAGCTCCAACAGGGGGAGGGGTTATTATGGCTACACCTTC.

The chain couples TRBV5-1 to TRBJ1-1; no definite D call. This CDR3 has 13 amino acids. V was clipped by 0 bases and J by 6 bases, with 9 bases between them. CDR1 SGHRS and CDR2 YFSETQ come from the germline V gene. In nucleotides, the CDR3 is TGCGCCAGCAGCTTGGGGGGTTCTTCTGAAGCTTTCTTT. The encoded protein is CASSLGGSSEAFF. Filled out from reference TRBV5-1 and TRBJ1-1, the complete variable domain reads KAGVTQTPRYLIKTRGQQVTLSCSPISGHRSVSWYQQTPGQGLQFLFEYFSETQRNKGNFPGRFSGRQFSNSRSEMNVSTLELGDSALYLCASSLGGSSEAFFGQGTRLTVV.

This clone was seen just once. V and J are TRBV5-4 and TRBJ2-2; maybe TRBD2 (5 bases). Germline V gives CDR1 SGHNT, CDR2 YYREEE (reference sequence). This CDR3 comprises 18 residues. The V end lost 2 bases, the J end lost 2 bases, and 19 bases lay between the germline ends. The CDR3 coding sequence is TGTGCCAGCAGCTTCGCGAGGGCCCGACTTCGTAACACCGGGGAGCTGTTTTTT. Protein sequence: CASSFARARLRNTGELFF.

This clone was found once. V usage is TRBV10-3 and J usage is TRBJ1-1; a possible D gene is TRBD1 (5 bases). Germline V CDR1 and CDR2: ENHRY, SYGVKD. With 10 bases removed from V and 1 base from J, the gap between germline ends came to 13 bases. This CDR3 is built from 13 residues. The CDR3 nucleotides are TGTGCCAGTCGACAGAACCCGAACACTGAAGCTTTCTTT. Protein sequence: CASRQNPNTEAFF.

Points on this clone: A clone one base away is much larger, so this may be a read error. This chain joins TRBV5-5 and TRBJ1-4; 7 positions agree with TRBD1. Germline trimming cut 4 bases from V and 3 bases from J; bases unmatched to any gene: 3. Germline CDR1 SGHKS, CDR2 YYEKEE (reference sequence). This CDR3 region has 14 residues. This chain's CDR3 is CASSVGQPNEKLFF. CDR3 nucleotides: TGTGCCAGCAGCGTGGGACAGCCTAATGAAAAACTGTTTTTT.

The chain uses TRBV30 and TRBJ1-2; D ambiguous. Trimming stripped 3 bases from V and 0 bases from J, with 14 bases between. CDR1 and CDR2 (germline): GTSNPN, SVGIG (reference sequence). The CDR3 is 15 amino acids. Here the CDR3 DNA reads TGTGCCTGGAGAGCCCTGTGGCCAGCTAACTATGGCTACACCTTC. Protein sequence: CAWRALWPANYGYTF.

The rearrangement uses TRBV6-1 and TRBJ1-2; no clear D gene. Trimming took 0 bases from V and 6 from J, leaving 11 bases between them. The V gene's germline CDR1 is MNHNS and CDR2 SASEGT. CDR3 size: 14 residues. CDR3 sequence reads: CASSEAVPRHGYTF. Here the CDR3 DNA reads TGTGCCAGCAGTGAAGCTGTACCGCGCCATGGCTACACCTTC.

The rearrangement links TRBV28 to TRBJ1-1; D may be TRBD1 (5 bases). CDR3 size: 12 residues. CDR1 MDHEN and CDR2 SYDVKM come from the germline V gene. Trimming left V 7 bases short and J 11 bases short, with 17 bases between. The CDR3 region is CASNIFRGIAFF. For the CDR3, the DNA is TGTGCCAGCAATATTTTTAGGGGTATCGCTTTCTTT.

The rearrangement links TRBV4-1 to TRBJ2-7; 9 bases line up with TRBD2. Unmatched junction bases numbered 7, after V lost 2 bases and J lost 2 bases. The CDR3 spans 16 residues. CDR1 is MGHRA and CDR2 is YSYEKL in the germline V gene. This chain's CDR3 is CASSQYPAGGTYEQYF. The DNA of the CDR3 is TGCGCCAGCAGCCAATACCCAGCGGGAGGCACCTACGAGCAGTACTTC.

This chain links TRBV6-1 with TRBJ1-3; D possibly corresponds to TRBD1 (6 bases). This CDR3 comprises 14 residues. V dropped 5 bases and J dropped 1 base, with 9 bases sitting between them. Germline V gives CDR1 MNHNS, CDR2 SASEGT. CDR3 nucleotides: TGTGCCAGCAGTATACAGGGTTCTGGAAACACCATATATTTT. Its protein product is CASSIQGSGNTIYF.

The chain is built from TRBV11-2 and TRBJ1-4; 8 bases line up with TRBD1. The CDR3 extends over 13 amino acids. Germline CDR1 reads SGHAT; CDR2 reads FQNNGV. With 7 bases clipped from V and 8 bases from J, the junction kept 6 bases outside the gene matches. CDR3 sequence reads: CASTTDRGEKLFF. The CDR3 DNA reads as TGTGCCAGCACCACCGACAGGGGCGAAAAACTGTTTTTT.